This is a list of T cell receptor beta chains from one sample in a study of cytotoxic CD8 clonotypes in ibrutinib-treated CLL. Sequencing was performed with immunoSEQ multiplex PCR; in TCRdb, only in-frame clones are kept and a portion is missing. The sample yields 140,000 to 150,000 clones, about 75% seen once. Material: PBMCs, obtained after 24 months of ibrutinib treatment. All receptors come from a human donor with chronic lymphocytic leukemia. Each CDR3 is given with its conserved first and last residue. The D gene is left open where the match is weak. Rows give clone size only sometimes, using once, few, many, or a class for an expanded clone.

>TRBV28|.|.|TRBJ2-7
CASSLGGAPSYEQYF
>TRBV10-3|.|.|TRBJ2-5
CAISDGNQETQYF
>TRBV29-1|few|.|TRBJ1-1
CSVSQVGTEAFF
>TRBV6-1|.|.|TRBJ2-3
CASRERWDTDTQYF
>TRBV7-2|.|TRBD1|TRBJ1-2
CASSLWGQGYGYTF
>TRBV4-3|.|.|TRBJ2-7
CASNPPLLTIYEQYF
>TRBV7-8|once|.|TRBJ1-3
CASSLGLHRSGNTIYF
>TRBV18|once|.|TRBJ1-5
CASSPGQPGINQPQHF
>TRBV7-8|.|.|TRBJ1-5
CASSFAGGAQPQHF
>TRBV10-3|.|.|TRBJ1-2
CAIRGRVDYGYTF
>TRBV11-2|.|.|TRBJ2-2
CASSFLENTGELFF
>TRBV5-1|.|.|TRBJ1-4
CASSVGTASRSEKLFF
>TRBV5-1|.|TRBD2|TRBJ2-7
CASSWLAGGEQYF
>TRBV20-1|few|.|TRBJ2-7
CSVGTGGLF
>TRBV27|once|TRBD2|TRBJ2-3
CASSLWSSGDTQYF
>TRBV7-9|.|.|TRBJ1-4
CASPSVTNEKLFF
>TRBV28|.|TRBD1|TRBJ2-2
CASSFPTGPGELFF
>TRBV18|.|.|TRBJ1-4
CASSPGSTNEKLFF
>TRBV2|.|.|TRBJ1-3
CASSPEVPSGNTIYF
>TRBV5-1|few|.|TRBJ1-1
CASRQGGNTEAFF